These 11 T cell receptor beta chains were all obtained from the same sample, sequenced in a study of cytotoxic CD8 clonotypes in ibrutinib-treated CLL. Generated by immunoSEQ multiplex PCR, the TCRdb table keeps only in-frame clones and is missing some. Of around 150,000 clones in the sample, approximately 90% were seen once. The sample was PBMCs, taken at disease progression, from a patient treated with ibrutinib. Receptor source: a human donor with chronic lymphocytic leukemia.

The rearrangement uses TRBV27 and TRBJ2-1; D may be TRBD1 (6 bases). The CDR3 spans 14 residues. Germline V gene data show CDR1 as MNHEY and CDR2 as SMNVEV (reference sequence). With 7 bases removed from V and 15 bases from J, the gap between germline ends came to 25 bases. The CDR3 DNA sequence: TGTGCCAGCACCTCAGGACAGTATATGGAATCGTGGTTCTTC. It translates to CASTSGQYMESWFF.

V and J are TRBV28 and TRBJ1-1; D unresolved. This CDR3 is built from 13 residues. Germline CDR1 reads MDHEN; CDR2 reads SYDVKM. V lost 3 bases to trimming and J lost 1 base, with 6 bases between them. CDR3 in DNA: TGTGCCAGCAGTTTCGCCAGGAACACTGAAGCTTTCTTT. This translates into CASSFARNTEAFF. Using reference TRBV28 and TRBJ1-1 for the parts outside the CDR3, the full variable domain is DVKVTQSSRYLVKRTGEKVFLECVQDMDHENMFWYRQDPGLGLRLIYFSYDVKMKEKGDIPEGYSVSREKKERFSLILESASTNQTSMYLCASSFARNTEAFFGQGTRLTVV.

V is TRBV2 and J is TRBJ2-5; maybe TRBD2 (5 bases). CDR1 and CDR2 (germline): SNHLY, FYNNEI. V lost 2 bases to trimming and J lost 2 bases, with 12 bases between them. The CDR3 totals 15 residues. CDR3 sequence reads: CASSERGSGQETQYF. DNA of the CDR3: TGTGCCAGCAGTGAACGTGGGAGCGGTCAAGAGACCCAGTACTTC.

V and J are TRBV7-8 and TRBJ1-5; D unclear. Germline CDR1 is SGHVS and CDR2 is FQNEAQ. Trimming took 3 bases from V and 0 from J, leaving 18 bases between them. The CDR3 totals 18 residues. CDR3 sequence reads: CASSFNPELGNSNQPQHF. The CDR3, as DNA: TGTGCCAGCAGCTTCAACCCAGAGTTGGGGAATAGCAATCAGCCCCAGCATTTT.

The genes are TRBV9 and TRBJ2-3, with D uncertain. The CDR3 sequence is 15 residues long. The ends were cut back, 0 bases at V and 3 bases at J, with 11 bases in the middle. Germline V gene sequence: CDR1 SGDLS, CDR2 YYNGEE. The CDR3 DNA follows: TGTGCCAGCAGCGTAGGCCTCCATGGGACAGATACGCAGTATTTT. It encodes CASSVGLHGTDTQYF.

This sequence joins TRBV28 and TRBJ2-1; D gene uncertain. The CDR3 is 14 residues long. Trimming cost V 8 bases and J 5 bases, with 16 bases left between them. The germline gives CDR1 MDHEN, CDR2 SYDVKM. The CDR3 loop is CASWKDRIDNEQFF. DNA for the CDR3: TGTGCCAGCTGGAAGGACCGGATAGACAATGAGCAGTTCTTC.

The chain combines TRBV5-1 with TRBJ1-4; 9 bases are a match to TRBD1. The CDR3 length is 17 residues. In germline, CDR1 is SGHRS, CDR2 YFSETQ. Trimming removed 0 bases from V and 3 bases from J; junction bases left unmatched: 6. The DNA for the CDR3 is TGCGCCAGCAGCTTGGCCTGGGACAGGGCTTCTAATGAAAAACTGTTTTTT. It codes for CASSLAWDRASNEKLFF.

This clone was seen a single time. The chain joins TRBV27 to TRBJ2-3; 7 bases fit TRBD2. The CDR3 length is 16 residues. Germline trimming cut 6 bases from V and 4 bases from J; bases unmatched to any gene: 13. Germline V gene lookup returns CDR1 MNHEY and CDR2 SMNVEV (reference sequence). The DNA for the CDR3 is TGTGCCAGCAGGAGGATGGGGGGAGGGCCTGCAGATACGCAGTATTTT. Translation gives CASRRMGGGPADTQYF.

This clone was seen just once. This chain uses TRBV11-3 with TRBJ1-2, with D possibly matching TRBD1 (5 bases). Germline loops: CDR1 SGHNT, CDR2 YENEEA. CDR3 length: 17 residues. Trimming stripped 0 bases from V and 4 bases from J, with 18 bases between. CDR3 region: CASSLETWAGVSYGYTF. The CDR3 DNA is TGTGCCAGCAGCTTAGAGACGTGGGCGGGGGTATCCTATGGCTACACCTTC.

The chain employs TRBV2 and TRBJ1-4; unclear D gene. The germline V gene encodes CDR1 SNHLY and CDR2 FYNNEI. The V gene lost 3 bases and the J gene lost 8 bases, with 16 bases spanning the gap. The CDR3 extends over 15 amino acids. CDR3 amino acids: CASSEVGQIGEKLFF. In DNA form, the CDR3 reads TGTGCCAGCAGTGAGGTTGGGCAGATTGGAGAAAAACTGTTTTTT.

The CDR3 bases are TGTGCCAGCATCCGGGGGGTAGCGGGAGTAGCAGATACGCAGTATTTT. Residues: CASIRGVAGVADTQYF. The chain carries TRBV7-9 and TRBJ2-3; 9 bases map to TRBD2. Germline assignment: CDR1 SEHNR and CDR2 FQNEAQ (reference sequence). The CDR3 length is 16 residues. V was clipped by 7 bases and J by 4 bases; unmatched bases: 12.